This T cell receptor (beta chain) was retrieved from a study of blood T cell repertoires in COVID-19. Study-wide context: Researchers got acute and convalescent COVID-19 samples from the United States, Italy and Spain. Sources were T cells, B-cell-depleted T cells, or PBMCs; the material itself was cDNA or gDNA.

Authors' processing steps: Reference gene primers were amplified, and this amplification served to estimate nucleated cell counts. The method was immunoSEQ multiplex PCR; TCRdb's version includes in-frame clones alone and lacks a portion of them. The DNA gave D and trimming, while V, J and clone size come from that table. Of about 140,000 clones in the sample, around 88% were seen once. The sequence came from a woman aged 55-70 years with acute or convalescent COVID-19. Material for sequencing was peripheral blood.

The CDR3 protein is CASKDAGGPNEQFF. CDR3 DNA sequence: TGTGCCAGCAAGGATGCGGGGGGGCCGAACGAGCAGTTCTTC. The V call is TRBV6-5, the J call TRBJ2-1, with TRBD2 matching 9 bases. Trimming removed 7 bases from V and 10 bases from J; junction bases left unmatched: 11. Germline CDR1 and CDR2: MNHEY and SVGAGI. The CDR3 contains 14 residues.